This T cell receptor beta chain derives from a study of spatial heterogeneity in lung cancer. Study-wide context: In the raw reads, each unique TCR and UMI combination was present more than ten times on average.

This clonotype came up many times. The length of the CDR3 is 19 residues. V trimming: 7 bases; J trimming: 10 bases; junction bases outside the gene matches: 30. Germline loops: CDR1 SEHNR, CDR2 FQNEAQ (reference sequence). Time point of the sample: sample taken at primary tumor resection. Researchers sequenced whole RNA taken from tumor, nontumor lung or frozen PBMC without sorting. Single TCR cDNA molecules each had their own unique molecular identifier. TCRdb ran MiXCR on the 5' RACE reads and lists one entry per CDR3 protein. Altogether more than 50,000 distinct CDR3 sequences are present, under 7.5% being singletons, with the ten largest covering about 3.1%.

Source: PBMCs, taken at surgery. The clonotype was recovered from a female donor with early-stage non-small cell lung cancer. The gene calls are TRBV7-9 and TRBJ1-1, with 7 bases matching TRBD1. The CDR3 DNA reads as TGTGCCAGCAACCCGATCGATCAGGGGGGGTCACTCAACAAGCCTGGAGCTTTCTTT. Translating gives CASNPIDQGGSLNKPGAFF.